Sequencing of this T cell receptor (beta chain) was carried out in a study of blood T cell repertoires in COVID-19. Across the study: Researchers got acute and convalescent COVID-19 samples from the United States, Italy and Spain. T cells, B-cell-depleted T cells, or PBMCs provided the cDNA or gDNA that served as material.

Original data processing: By means of reference gene primer amplification, nucleated cell counts were estimated. Sequencing used immunoSEQ multiplex PCR; TCRdb keeps in-frame clones, though not all of them. That table is the source of V, J and clone size, and D and trimming were worked out from the DNA. The sample shows over 90,000 clones, roughly nine tenths of them seen only once. Looked up from germline, CDR1 is MDHEN and CDR2 is SYDVKM. V shed 8 bases and J 6 bases; nucleotides not matched to a gene: 7. The CDR3 is made up of 14 amino acids. The sample consisted of peripheral blood. The sequence was collected from a man aged 45-65 years in a cohort sampled during active COVID-19. The chain couples TRBV28 to TRBJ2-2, with 9 bases fitting TRBD1. CDR3 in amino acids: CASFGQGIAGELFF. The DNA of the CDR3 is TGTGCCAGCTTTGGACAGGGGATCGCCGGGGAGCTGTTTTTT.